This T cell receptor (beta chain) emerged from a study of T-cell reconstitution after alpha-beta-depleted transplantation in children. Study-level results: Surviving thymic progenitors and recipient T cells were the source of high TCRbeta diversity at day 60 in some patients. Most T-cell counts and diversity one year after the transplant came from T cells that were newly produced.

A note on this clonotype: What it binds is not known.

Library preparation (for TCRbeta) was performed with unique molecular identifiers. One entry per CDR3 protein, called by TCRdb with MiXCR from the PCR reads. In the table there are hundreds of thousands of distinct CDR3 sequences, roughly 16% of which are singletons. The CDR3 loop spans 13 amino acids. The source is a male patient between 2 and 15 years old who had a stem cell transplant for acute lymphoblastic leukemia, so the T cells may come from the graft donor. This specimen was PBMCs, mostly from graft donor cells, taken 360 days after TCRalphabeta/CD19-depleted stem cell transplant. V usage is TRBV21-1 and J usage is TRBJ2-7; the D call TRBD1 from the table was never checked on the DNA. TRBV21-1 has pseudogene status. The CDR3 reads CASTLWGGYEQYF. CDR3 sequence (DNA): TGTGCCAGCACCCTCTGGGGGGGCTACGAGCAGTACTTC.